This TCR beta chain was identified in a study of T cell repertoires in cytomegalovirus infection. TCRdb reprocessed the reads with MiXCR, giving one entry per CDR3 protein. The data contain around 710,000 distinct CDR3 sequences, about 27% of them singletons. The CDR3 is made up of 12 amino acids. CDR1 MNHEY and CDR2 SVGAGI come from the germline V gene. V lost 5 bases, J lost 7 bases, and 4 bases stayed unmatched. A word on this clonotype: What it binds is not known.

This specimen consisted of cultured CD8+ T cells from PBMCs, obtained from culture after CMV antigen stimulation. The chain joins TRBV6-5 to TRBJ2-7; TRBD1 matches 8 bases. The origin of this receptor is a human donor in good health (CMV status not recorded). Some clones in this sample may be carry-over from other donors' samples. CDR3 coding DNA: TGTGCCAGCAGTCCCGACAGGGGAGAGCAGTACTTC. Encoded protein: CASSPDRGEQYF.